The 31 T cell receptor beta chains listed next were all sequenced from one sample in a study of T cell clonotyping in hematopoietic cell transplantation. TCRdb's copy holds only in-frame clones and misses some; the assay was immunoSEQ multiplex PCR. The repertoire holds roughly 12,000 clones, with approximately 67% as singletons. Source: peripheral blood mononuclear cells, taken 180 days after allogeneic stem cell transplant. These receptors were collected from a male patient in his sixties or seventies who had an allogeneic stem cell transplant from an unrelated donor, so the T cells may come from the graft donor. Some clones in this sample may be carry-over from other donors' samples.

V usage is TRBV4-3 and J usage is TRBJ2-1, with TRBD2 identical over 8 bases. The length of the CDR3 is 16 residues. Germline V gene sequence: CDR1 LGHNA, CDR2 YSLEER. V shed 4 bases and J 7 bases; nucleotides not matched to a gene: 12. CDR3 in amino acids: CASSPLGSGGRNEQFF. As DNA, the CDR3 is TGCGCCAGCAGCCCATTGGGGAGCGGGGGTAGGAATGAGCAGTTCTTC.

There are a few counts of this clone. The V call is TRBV5-1, the J call TRBJ2-7; 7 positions agree with TRBD1. This CDR3 is built from 15 residues. Germline CDR1 and CDR2: SGHRS and YFSETQ. J lost 3 bases, V lost 3 bases, and 9 bases had no gene match. For the CDR3, the DNA is TGCGCCAGCAGCTCAAATCAGGGGGTCTACTACGAGCAGTACTTC. This encodes CASSSNQGVYYEQYF.

This clone came up a few times. For the CDR3, the DNA is TGTGCCAGTAGTATAGCGGCATTCCGCTCCCTCAATCAGCCCCAGCATTTT. Translated, it gives CASSIAAFRSLNQPQHF. This chain connects TRBV19 to TRBJ1-5; D uncertain. The CDR3 length is 17 residues. V was trimmed by 1 base and J by 3 bases, leaving 16 bases between them. Germline V gene sequence: CDR1 LNHDA, CDR2 SQIVND (reference sequence).

The V gene is TRBV14, the J gene TRBJ1-1, with TRBD1 matching over 7 bases. CDR3 length: 17 amino acids. The V segment lost 3 bases and the J segment 0 bases; nucleotides outside the gene matches: 10. The germline gives CDR1 SGHDN, CDR2 FVKESK. CDR3 nucleotide sequence: TGTGCCAGCAGCCATTTCGGCAGGGGGTTCATGAACACTGAAGCTTTCTTT. Protein: CASSHFGRGFMNTEAFF.

The V call is TRBV6-5, the J call TRBJ2-3; TRBD2 matches 9 bases. Per the germline V gene, CDR1 is MNHEY and CDR2 is SVGAGI. J lost 4 bases, V lost 5 bases, and 4 bases had no gene match. The CDR3 sequence is 14 residues long. This CDR3 is CASSRGLAADTQYF. Written as DNA, the CDR3 is TGTGCCAGCAGTCGGGGACTAGCCGCAGATACGCAGTATTTT.

The chain employs TRBV5-8 and TRBJ2-7; D not certain. In germline, CDR1 is SGHTS, CDR2 YDEGEE. V was cut by 1 base and J by 7 bases, with 6 bases left in between. CDR3 length: 11 amino acids. The CDR3 DNA follows: TGTGCCAGCAGCTTGTTGGAAGAGCAGTACTTC. Its translation: CASSLLEEQYF.

The V gene is TRBV28, the J gene TRBJ2-3; D assignment may be TRBD1 or TRBD2 (6 bases each). V shed 6 bases and J shed 4 bases, with 20 bases lying between them. This CDR3 has 16 residues. Germline assignment: CDR1 MDHEN and CDR2 SYDVKM. Here the CDR3 DNA reads TGTGCCAGCAGGACCCTTTCGGACAGCGGGCCAGATACGCAGTATTTT. Translating it yields CASRTLSDSGPDTQYF. Complete variable domain (other parts from reference TRBV28 and TRBJ2-3): DVKVTQSSRYLVKRTGEKVFLECVQDMDHENMFWYRQDPGLGLRLIYFSYDVKMKEKGDIPEGYSVSREKKERFSLILESASTNQTSMYLCASRTLSDSGPDTQYFGPGTRLTVL.

The rearrangement uses TRBV5-4 and TRBJ2-7, with D possibly matching TRBD2 (6 bases). V lost 3 bases and J lost 1, with 17 bases in between. Germline CDR1 and CDR2: SGHNT and YYREEE (reference sequence). This CDR3 spans 16 amino acids. CDR3 sequence (DNA): TGTGCCAGCAGCTCCTATCTCCGGGGGAGATCCTACGAGCAGTACTTC. Translated, it gives CASSSYLRGRSYEQYF.

V usage is TRBV29-1 and J usage is TRBJ1-1, with D perhaps TRBD1 (5 bases). V gave up 3 bases and J gave up 4 bases, with 15 bases separating them. CDR1 SQVTM and CDR2 ANQGSEA come from the germline V gene. The CDR3 length is 14 residues. CDR3 nucleotides: TGCAGCGTTGATGGAATCGGGGGATCCACTGAAGCTTTCTTT. Encoded protein: CSVDGIGGSTEAFF.

The V and J genes are TRBV5-6 and TRBJ1-1; 9 nucleotides match TRBD1. The length of the CDR3 is 14 residues. Germline V lookup: CDR1 SGHDT, CDR2 YYEEEE. Unmatched junction bases numbered 4, after V lost 4 bases and J lost 3 bases. The CDR3 sequence: CASSARDRDTEAFF. In nucleotides, the CDR3 is TGTGCCAGCAGCGCGCGGGACAGGGACACTGAAGCTTTCTTT.

The rearrangement uses TRBV5-4 and TRBJ2-1; D not resolved. The CDR3 has 15 amino acids. Trimming removed 4 bases at V and 1 base at J, with 12 bases between. Germline-derived CDR1 and CDR2 are SGHNT and YYREEE (reference sequence). The CDR3 nucleotides read TGTGCCAGCAGCACGAAGGGTGAATCCTACAATGAGCAGTTCTTC. Translating it yields CASSTKGESYNEQFF. Using reference TRBV5-4 and TRBJ2-1 for the parts outside the CDR3, the full variable domain is ETGVTQSPTHLIKTRGQQVTLRCSSQSGHNTVSWYQQALGQGPQFIFQYYREEENGRGNFPPRFSGLQFPNYSSELNVNALELDDSALYLCASSTKGESYNEQFFGPGTRLTVL.

The rearrangement joins TRBV6-1 to TRBJ1-1, with D perhaps matching TRBD1 (6 bases). Per germline, CDR1 MNHNS and CDR2 SASEGT. The length of the CDR3 is 13 residues. Trimming pared 10 bases from V and 10 bases from J, leaving 22 bases between. This chain's CDR3 is CATTSGTRLVAFF. The CDR3, as DNA: TGTGCCACCACCTCCGGGACACGCCTGGTAGCTTTCTTT.

This chain links TRBV5-1 with TRBJ1-2; no definite D call. Germline assignment: CDR1 SGHRS and CDR2 YFSETQ. The CDR3 has 16 residues. Trimming stripped 3 bases from V and 0 bases from J, with 15 bases between. The CDR3 sequence: CASSSSSLAANYGYTF. CDR3 DNA sequence: TGCGCCAGCAGCTCGAGTTCTTTGGCGGCTAACTATGGCTACACCTTC.

This clone was detected once. V gene TRBV5-1 combines with J gene TRBJ2-5; 7 bases match TRBD2. Germline V CDR1 and CDR2: SGHRS, YFSETQ. Trimming cost V 4 bases and J 2 bases; bases outside gene matches: 11. This CDR3 spans 16 amino acids. The CDR3 sequence is CASSPWGGGRQETQYF. As DNA, the CDR3 is TGCGCCAGCAGCCCGTGGGGGGGAGGAAGGCAAGAGACCCAGTACTTC.

This clone was detected only a few times. The CDR3 DNA reads TGTGCCTGGAGCTCCGGGACAGGGAGTGAAAAACTGTTTTTT. Its protein product is CAWSSGTGSEKLFF. The chain joins TRBV30 to TRBJ1-4; 9 bases are a match to TRBD1. V dropped 3 bases and J dropped 7; count of bases not matched to a gene: 6. The CDR3 has 14 amino acids. Germline assignment: CDR1 GTSNPN and CDR2 SVGIG (reference sequence).

The chain carries TRBV5-1 and TRBJ2-1; 7 bases are a match to TRBD2. This CDR3 is 14 amino acids long. Germline values: CDR1 SGHRS, CDR2 YFSETQ. Germline trimming cut 3 bases from V and 2 bases from J; bases unmatched to any gene: 2. CDR3: CASSSGTTYNEQFF. CDR3 sequence (DNA): TGCGCCAGCAGCTCCGGGACTACCTACAATGAGCAGTTCTTC.

V gene TRBV6-1 combines with J gene TRBJ2-7, with D possibly being TRBD2 (7 bases). Germline V lookup: CDR1 MNHNS, CDR2 SASEGT. The CDR3 spans 16 residues. Deletions cut 3 bases from V and 3 bases from J, with 18 bases between. The chain's CDR3 is CASSDLGGGAHYEQYF. The CDR3 DNA reads TGTGCCAGCAGTGATCTAGGTGGGGGGGCACACTACGAGCAGTACTTC.

A few counts support this clone. The chain joins TRBV5-6 to TRBJ2-5, with 10 bases fitting TRBD2. The J call may be incorrect, as the DNA end agrees better with TRBJ2-7. The CDR3 runs 15 residues. Germline V gives CDR1 SGHDT, CDR2 YYEEEE. CDR3: CASSRWAAGGYEQYF. The CDR3, as DNA: TGTGCCAGCAGCCGCTGGGCAGCGGGGGGGTACGAGCAGTACTTC.

With regard to this clone: Compared with germline, one end of the junction differs, possibly owing to a read error. The chain joins TRBV7-7 to TRBJ2-2; no clear D. This CDR3 has 15 amino acids. Germline assignment: CDR1 SSHAT and CDR2 FNYEAQ (reference sequence). The chain's CDR3 is CASSFGTAGAGELFF. Here the CDR3 DNA reads TGTGCTAGCAGCTTTGGAACTGCCGGTGCCGGGGAGCTGTTTTTT.

This clone was seen a handful of times. The chain is built from TRBV16 and TRBJ2-1; 11 nucleotides line up with TRBD2. This CDR3 spans 15 amino acids. Germline V gene data show CDR1 as KGHSY and CDR2 as FQNENV. Trimming removed 3 bases from V and 8 bases from J; junction bases left unmatched: 6. CDR3 DNA: TGTGCCAGCAGCCAGACTAGCGGGGTCGGCGATGAGCAGTTCTTC. Amino acid sequence: CASSQTSGVGDEQFF.

This sequence joins TRBV7-2 and TRBJ2-7, with no clear D. Germline assignment: CDR1 SGHTA and CDR2 FQGNSA. The CDR3 has 13 residues. Trimming left V 4 bases short and J 3 bases short, with 10 bases between. CDR3 amino acids: CASSSRDGYEQYF. Written as DNA, the CDR3 is TGTGCCAGCAGCTCAAGGGATGGCTACGAGCAGTACTTC.

The chain has TRBV29-1 and TRBJ2-7, with 10 nucleotides matching TRBD2. V lost 3 bases, J lost 4 bases, and 3 bases stayed unmatched. Germline V gives CDR1 SQVTM, CDR2 ANQGSEA. The CDR3 is 13 residues long. CDR3 amino acids: CSVEVTSGYEQYF. DNA for the CDR3: TGCAGCGTTGAGGTGACTAGCGGGTACGAGCAGTACTTC.

The chain recombines TRBV14 with TRBJ2-1; TRBD2 matches 10 bases. Germline CDR1 is SGHDN and CDR2 is FVKESK. J gave up 6 bases and V 7 bases, and 3 bases lay outside the gene matches. The CDR3 spans 13 residues. The DNA for the CDR3 is TGTGCCAGCAAGGCTAGCGGGAGCAATGAGCAGTTCTTC. This gives the protein CASKASGSNEQFF.

The gene calls are TRBV15 and TRBJ1-1; no firm D call. V lost 0 bases and J lost 0, with 11 bases in between. Germline CDR1 and CDR2: LNHNV and YYDKDF (reference sequence). The CDR3 has 16 residues. The CDR3 reads CATSREAMSMNTEAFF. DNA for the CDR3: TGTGCCACCAGCAGAGAAGCCATGTCCATGAACACTGAAGCTTTCTTT.

The chain uses TRBV11-1 and TRBJ2-7, with 8 positions matching TRBD1. V lost 7 bases, J lost 5 bases, and 16 bases stayed unmatched. CDR3 length equals 16 residues. Germline CDR1 is SGHAT and CDR2 is FQDESV (reference sequence). This chain's CDR3 is CASKTTAGTGHNEQYF. In DNA, the CDR3 is TGTGCCAGCAAGACTACCGCCGGGACAGGCCACAACGAGCAGTACTTC.

The chain employs TRBV9 and TRBJ2-5, with 11 bases lining up with TRBD1. Losses at the gene ends were 2 bases for V and 4 bases for J; bases not matched to a gene: 4. The CDR3 runs to 15 residues. From germline, CDR1 is SGDLS and CDR2 YYNGEE. CDR3 residues: CASSVLGQGVETQYF. CDR3 DNA sequence: TGTGCCAGCAGCGTCTTGGGACAGGGGGTAGAGACCCAGTACTTC.

The chain uses TRBV4-3 and TRBJ2-3; no clear D. The CDR3 length is 14 residues. CDR1 LGHNA and CDR2 YSLEER come from the germline V gene. Trimming pared 0 bases from V and 4 bases from J, leaving 8 bases between. The CDR3 sequence: CASSQDTVADTQYF. The CDR3 DNA reads as TGCGCCAGCAGCCAAGACACCGTTGCAGATACGCAGTATTTT.

Comment on this clone: The junction and the germline gene differ at one end; a read error may be behind it. The rearrangement links TRBV11-2 to TRBJ1-2; D uncertain. Germline V gene data show CDR1 as SGHAT and CDR2 as FQNNGV. This CDR3 comprises 11 residues. CDR3 bases: TGTGCCAGCAGCTTGTCCGGGCACCACCTCTTC. Encoded protein: CASSLSGHHLF. Full variable domain (rest looked up from reference TRBV11-2 and TRBJ1-2): EAGVAQSPRYKIIEKRQSVAFWCNPISGHATLYWYQQILGQGPKLLIQFQNNGVVDDSQLPKDRFSAERLKGVDSTLKIQPAKLEDSAVYLCASSLSGHHLFGSGTRLTVV.

The CDR3 is CAWSGTGGLNYGYTF. The CDR3 DNA reads as TGTGCCTGGAGTGGGACAGGGGGCCTTAACTATGGCTACACCTTC. The rearrangement uses TRBV30 and TRBJ1-2, with TRBD1 matching over 11 bases. From germline, CDR1 is GTSNPN and CDR2 SVGIG (reference sequence). Losses at the gene ends were 1 base for V and 1 base for J; bases not matched to a gene: 2. This CDR3 has 15 residues.

The chain joins TRBV7-2 to TRBJ1-5; a weak D match, TRBD1 (5 bases). Per the germline V gene, CDR1 is SGHTA and CDR2 is FQGNSA. V lost 5 bases to trimming and J lost 0 bases, with 11 bases between them. The CDR3 covers 15 residues. The CDR3 DNA sequence: TGTGCCAGCAGCCCGACAGACAATAGCAATCAGCCCCAGCATTTT. As protein: CASSPTDNSNQPQHF.

This sequence joins TRBV6-1 and TRBJ2-7; no definite D call. Germline V gene sequence: CDR1 MNHNS, CDR2 SASEGT. This CDR3 is 11 amino acids long. Trimming removed 8 bases from V and 4 bases from J, with 9 bases in between. The CDR3 is CASWENYEQYF. CDR3 nucleotides: TGTGCCAGCTGGGAAAATTACGAGCAGTACTTC.